This T cell receptor (beta chain) emerged from a study of CD8 T cells in ankylosing spondylitis. In making TCR beta libraries, quantitative 5'-RACE with molecular barcodes was used. MiXCR, applied by TCRdb to the 5' RACE reads, yields one record per CDR3 protein. The data show 200,000 to 250,000 distinct CDR3 sequences, about 17% seen once. The study's findings and limits: In ankylosing spondylitis blood, a motif of eight highly homologous TCR beta variants appeared characteristic. The authors found the disease-linked clones to be CD8+ and relatively rare in peripheral blood.

A note on this clonotype: Antigen unknown.

The sequenced sample was blood, either unsorted or a sorted T cell fraction (not recorded which). The receptor was isolated from a male donor with ankylosing spondylitis.

CDR3 sequence: CASSLGGRAVYEQYF. DNA for the CDR3: TGCGCCAGCAGCTTGGGCGGGAGGGCCGTGTACGAGCAGTACTTC. V gene TRBV5-1 combines with J gene TRBJ2-7; 9 bases agree with TRBD2. Looked up from germline, CDR1 is SGHRS and CDR2 is YFSETQ. The trim removed 0 bases at V and 4 bases at J, leaving 5 bases unmatched. The CDR3 sequence is 15 residues long.